This T cell receptor beta chain came from a study of T cells after yellow fever vaccination. This clonotype occurred many times. V was clipped by 3 bases and J by 2 bases, with 11 bases between them. Germline V lookup: CDR1 SEHNR, CDR2 FQNEAQ (reference sequence). The CDR3 is 15 amino acids. A 5'RACE template-switching step, the method used to make TCR cDNA, added a universal primer site and UMIs. TCRdb independently ran MiXCR on the 5' RACE reads; one entry per CDR3 protein. The sample holds about 140,000 distinct CDR3 sequences; 7.7% are singletons and the top ten take roughly 0.76%. This chain joins TRBV7-9 and TRBJ2-1; tentatively, D is TRBD2 (6 bases). The clonotype originates from a man aged 30 to 45 who received the YFV17D yellow fever vaccine. The material sequenced was CD4+ T cells sorted from PBMCs, taken 5 days after the yellow fever booster vaccination. The CDR3 spells CASSFTGTPYNEQFF. The CDR3 nucleotides are TGTGCCAGCAGCTTTACCGGGACTCCCTACAATGAGCAGTTCTTC. Variable domain in full (rest from reference TRBV7-9 and TRBJ2-1): DTGVSQNPRHKITKRGQNVTFRCDPISEHNRLYWYRQTLGQGPEFLTYFQNEAQLEKSRLLSDRFSAERPKGSFSTLEIQRTEQGDSAMYLCASSFTGTPYNEQFFGPGTRLTVL.